A single sample is the source of the 21 T cell receptor beta chains below, sequenced in a study of spatial heterogeneity in lung cancer. Stated time point: sample taken at primary tumor resection. TCRdb reanalysed the 5' RACE reads using MiXCR and keeps one entry per CDR3 protein. The table has tens of thousands of distinct CDR3 sequences, approximately 5% seen once. Source: PBMCs, taken at surgery. The receptor source for this set is a male donor with early-stage non-small cell lung cancer.

This clonotype was seen repeatedly, ten times or more. The V call is TRBV24-1, the J call TRBJ1-5, with no clear D. Germline CDR1 reads KGHDR; CDR2 reads SFDVKD. Trimming stripped 8 bases from V and 2 bases from J, with 18 bases between. This CDR3 is 16 amino acids long. CDR3 sequence reads: CATTKRWEIGNQPQHF. CDR3 nucleotides: TGTGCCACCACCAAGAGATGGGAAATTGGCAATCAGCCCCAGCATTTT.

The chain employs TRBV7-6 and TRBJ1-1; no firm D call. There are 13 residues in the CDR3. Trimming took off 1 base at V and 6 bases at J, with 9 bases between the two ends. CDR1 is SGHVS and CDR2 is FNYEAQ in the germline V gene. The CDR3 region is CASSLVPRSEAFF. The CDR3, as DNA: TGTGCCAGCAGCTTAGTCCCACGCTCTGAAGCTTTCTTT. Using reference TRBV7-6 and TRBJ1-1 for the parts outside the CDR3, the full variable domain is GAGVSQSPRYKVTKRGQDVALRCDPISGHVSLYWYRQALGQGPEFLTYFNYEAQQDKSGLPNDRFSAERPEGSISTLTIQRTEQRDSAMYRCASSLVPRSEAFFGQGTRLTVV.

The chain links TRBV6-1 to TRBJ1-1, with D possibly TRBD1 on 5 matching bases. This CDR3 region has 14 residues. Looked up from germline, CDR1 is MNHNS and CDR2 is SASEGT. The V gene lost 4 bases and the J gene lost 1 base, with 10 bases spanning the gap. The CDR3 region is CASSGGTSNTEAFF. CDR3 DNA sequence: TGTGCCAGCAGTGGGGGGACCTCGAACACTGAAGCTTTCTTT.

This clonotype was found many times. V and J are TRBV7-2 and TRBJ2-1; 11 nucleotides agree with TRBD2. Trimming cost V 2 bases and J 5 bases; bases outside gene matches: 2. CDR1 is SGHTA, CDR2 FQGNSA, per germline. CDR3 length: 15 residues. CDR3 region: CASSLQTSGNNEQFF. CDR3 nucleotide sequence: TGTGCCAGCAGCTTACAGACTAGCGGGAACAATGAGCAGTTCTTC.

This clonotype was seen at least ten times. The chain is built from TRBV10-3 and TRBJ2-3; TRBD2 matches at 7 bases. Looked up from germline, CDR1 is ENHRY and CDR2 is SYGVKD. Trimming took 5 bases from V and 0 from J; bases not matched to a gene: 11. CDR3 size: 17 residues. The CDR3 region is CAISLQSSGSSTDTQYF. CDR3 in DNA: TGTGCCATCAGTCTCCAGAGTAGCGGGTCTAGCACAGATACGCAGTATTTT.

This chain links TRBV7-9 with TRBJ1-5; D gene uncertain. The V gene's germline CDR1 is SEHNR and CDR2 FQNEAQ (reference sequence). Trimming cost V 3 bases and J 7 bases, with 10 bases left between them. The CDR3 is 13 amino acids. For the CDR3, the DNA is TGTGCCAGCAGCTTGTCCCTATTGCAGCCCCAGCATTTT. It codes for CASSLSLLQPQHF.

This clonotype was picked up a small number of times. The chain couples TRBV5-1 to TRBJ2-5; the D is unclear. This CDR3 is built from 15 residues. Germline V CDR1 and CDR2: SGHRS, YFSETQ. V was trimmed by 0 bases and J by 1 base, leaving 10 bases between them. CDR3 sequence: CASSLAPGSQETQYF. In DNA form, the CDR3 reads TGCGCCAGCAGCTTGGCCCCCGGCTCCCAAGAGACCCAGTACTTC. Based on the CDR3 plus reference TRBV5-1 and TRBJ2-5, the full variable domain is KAGVTQTPRYLIKTRGQQVTLSCSPISGHRSVSWYQQTPGQGLQFLFEYFSETQRNKGNFPGRFSGRQFSNSRSEMNVSTLELGDSALYLCASSLAPGSQETQYFGPGTRLLVL.

This clonotype was seen repeatedly, ten times or more. The chain employs TRBV20-1 and TRBJ2-7, with D possibly TRBD1 on 6 matching bases. Trimming stripped 0 bases from V and 4 bases from J, with 16 bases between. CDR1 DFQATT and CDR2 SNEGSKA come from the germline V gene (reference sequence). The CDR3 length is 15 residues. The CDR3 bases are TGCAGTGCTAGAGAGGGGCCAGGGGTGAGGTACGAGCAGTACTTC. Protein: CSAREGPGVRYEQYF.

The sample holds many counts of this clonotype. The chain recombines TRBV7-8 with TRBJ2-3; 7 bases are a match to TRBD2. CDR3 size: 16 residues. The germline gives CDR1 SGHVS, CDR2 FQNEAQ. V was clipped by 5 bases and J by 1 base; unmatched bases: 9. CDR3 sequence (DNA): TGTGCCAGCAGCAGGGTGCGGGAGCCTCGCACAGATACGCAGTATTTT. Translated: CASSRVREPRTDTQYF.

Turning to this clonotype: A much larger clone differs from this one at a single base, so this may be a read error. This sequence joins TRBV5-1 and TRBJ2-2; no firm D call. Trimming took off 0 bases at V and 2 bases at J, with 8 bases between the two ends. The CDR3 covers 15 residues. Per the germline V gene, CDR1 is SGHRS and CDR2 is YFSETQ. The CDR3 region is CASSLAGANTGELFF. The DNA of the CDR3 is TGCGCCAGCAGCTTGGCGGGCGCAAACACCGGGGAGCTGTTTTTT.

The table lists this clonotype with many counts. This chain connects TRBV20-1 to TRBJ2-1, with 7 bases identical to TRBD2. The V segment lost 6 bases and the J segment 8 bases; nucleotides outside the gene matches: 7. The CDR3 loop spans 12 amino acids. CDR1 is DFQATT and CDR2 is SNEGSKA in the germline V gene (reference sequence). The chain's CDR3 is CSAAGRADEQFF. Here the CDR3 DNA reads TGCAGTGCCGCGGGGAGGGCCGATGAGCAGTTCTTC.

This clonotype was seen many times. The chain is built from TRBV18 and TRBJ1-1; 7 bases are a match to TRBD1. This CDR3 region has 16 residues. CDR1 and CDR2 from the germline V gene are KGHSH and LQKENI. After removal of 2 bases from V and 7 bases from J, the junction contained 13 bases not matched to a gene. The CDR3 DNA is TGTGCCAGCTCACCAAACCCCCTGACAGGGTCCGATGAAGCTTTCTTT. This encodes CASSPNPLTGSDEAFF.

Relative to its sample, this clonotype is medium-sized. This chain links TRBV7-9 with TRBJ2-7; the match to TRBD1 covers 9 bases. Germline V CDR1 and CDR2: SEHNR, FQNEAQ (reference sequence). Trimming removed 1 base from V and 7 bases from J; junction bases left unmatched: 14. This CDR3 has 17 residues. This CDR3 reads CASSLGQGELGYWEQYF. The CDR3 DNA is TGTGCCAGCAGCTTAGGACAGGGGGAGCTCGGGTATTGGGAGCAGTACTTC.

This clonotype was counted ten times or more. The chain carries TRBV11-2 and TRBJ1-1; D is unresolved. Germline V gene sequence: CDR1 SGHAT, CDR2 FQNNGV. The ends were cut back, 7 bases at V and 3 bases at J, with 12 bases in the middle. This CDR3 has 13 amino acids. CDR3 in DNA: TGTGCCAGCACTTTAGACGGAGACACTGAAGCTTTCTTT. It specifies CASTLDGDTEAFF. Together with reference TRBV11-2 and TRBJ1-1, the CDR3 gives the full variable domain: EAGVAQSPRYKIIEKRQSVAFWCNPISGHATLYWYQQILGQGPKLLIQFQNNGVVDDSQLPKDRFSAERLKGVDSTLKIQPAKLEDSAVYLCASTLDGDTEAFFGQGTRLTVV.

This clonotype was picked up many times. The V and J genes are TRBV20-1 and TRBJ2-5, with unresolved D. V lost 6 bases, J lost 5 bases, and 10 bases lay in between. Germline values: CDR1 DFQATT, CDR2 SNEGSKA (reference sequence). The CDR3 totals 11 residues. The CDR3 DNA sequence: TGCAGTGCCTTAATGTGGGAGACCCAGTACTTC. Translating it yields CSALMWETQYF.

The chain is built from TRBV6-5 and TRBJ1-3; 11 bases line up with TRBD1. Trimming at V came to 4 bases and at J to 0 bases, leaving 2 bases not matched to a gene. The CDR3 is 16 residues long. Germline loops: CDR1 MNHEY, CDR2 SVGAGI. The CDR3 sequence: CASSFGTGGSGNTIYF. DNA of the CDR3: TGTGCCAGCAGTTTCGGGACAGGGGGCTCTGGAAACACCATATATTTT.

This clonotype was counted ten times or more. The chain couples TRBV4-3 to TRBJ2-3; tentative D call: TRBD2 (5 bases). Germline V gene sequence: CDR1 LGHNA, CDR2 YSLEER. This CDR3 region has 13 residues. Trimming took 0 bases from V and 5 from J, leaving 6 bases between them. This chain's CDR3 is CASSQDEGDTQYF. CDR3 nucleotides: TGCGCCAGCAGCCAAGATGAGGGAGATACGCAGTATTTT.

This clonotype was picked up a small number of times. The V gene is TRBV12-3 or TRBV12-4, the J gene TRBJ2-2; no firm D call. V was cut by 3 bases and J by 1 base, with 9 bases left in between. The CDR3 covers 15 residues. CDR3 residues: CASSFSWQNTGELFF. The DNA of the CDR3 is TGTGCCAGCAGTTTTTCTTGGCAGAACACCGGGGAGCTGTTTTTT.

This clonotype was recorded a few times. The CDR3 sequence: CSAKGLAGSKDEQYF. The CDR3 DNA reads TGCAGTGCTAAAGGGCTAGCGGGGAGTAAGGACGAGCAGTACTTC. The rearrangement links TRBV20-1 to TRBJ2-7; TRBD2 agrees at 9 bases. CDR3 length equals 15 residues. V lost 4 bases to trimming and J lost 5 bases; unmatched junction nucleotides: 12. CDR1 and CDR2 from the germline V gene are DFQATT and SNEGSKA (reference sequence).

A single count supports this clonotype. This may be a read error: a much more frequent sequence differs by one nucleotide. The genes are TRBV7-2 and TRBJ2-7; D perhaps matches TRBD2 (5 bases). In germline, CDR1 is SGHTA, CDR2 FQGNSA. CDR3 size: 14 residues. V lost 7 bases and J lost 4, with 17 bases in between. CDR3 sequence reads: CASNPTLLAYEQYF. The CDR3 DNA reads TGTGCCAGCAACCCCACCCTTCTAGCTTACGAGCAGTACTTC.

This clonotype occurred many times. The V gene is TRBV6-2 or TRBV6-3, the J gene TRBJ2-7; 9 bases are a match to TRBD1. There are 15 residues in the CDR3. Germline values: CDR1 MNHEY, CDR2 SVGEGT. V shed 2 bases, J shed 5 bases, and the junction held 7 bases outside the gene matches. The CDR3 coding sequence is TGTGCCAGCAGTTACCTCACAGGGGGCGTCAACGAGCAGTACTTC. This gives the protein CASSYLTGGVNEQYF.